One sample yielded the 26 T cell receptor beta chains listed below, sequenced in a study of T cell responses to AZD1222 COVID-19 vaccine (dated by TCRdb to the early 2020s). The time point label, as the study defines it: baseline before first vaccination. Library prep was done by the immunoSEQ multiplex PCR assay. The clones in this table, taken by TCRdb from immuneACCESS, are in-frame only. Not every clone is retained; where verified, under half of the shortfall comes from an unresolved V gene, and the cause of the rest is unknown. Present in this sample are 150,000 to 200,000 clones, roughly 94% of which were seen just once. Together, the top ten hold about 0.6% of the sample. Sequenced here: peripheral blood, sampled on day 0 of AZD1222 vaccination. The receptor source for this set is an adult in good health.

CDR3: CASSETENTEAFF. In nucleotides, the CDR3 is TGTGCCAGCAGCGAAACAGAAAACACTGAAGCTTTCTTT. The chain recombines TRBV6-4 with TRBJ1-1; D call uncertain. V lost 6 bases and J lost 2, with 10 bases in between. CDR1 is MRHNA, CDR2 SNTAGT, per germline. The CDR3 has 13 amino acids.

V usage is TRBV25-1 and J usage is TRBJ1-1; 7 bases map to TRBD1. Germline assignment: CDR1 MGHDK and CDR2 SYGVNS. The CDR3 runs to 14 residues. V was clipped by 8 bases and J by 3 bases; unmatched bases: 9. CDR3 amino acids: CASVEGAWDTEAFF. CDR3 bases: TGTGCCAGCGTAGAGGGGGCCTGGGACACTGAAGCTTTCTTT.

The chain is built from TRBV11-2 and TRBJ1-3; perhaps TRBD1 as D (6 bases). This CDR3 is built from 16 residues. The germline CDR1 and CDR2 sequences are SGHAT and FQNNGV. V was trimmed by 5 bases and J by 1 base, leaving 15 bases between them. The CDR3, as DNA: TGTGCCAGCAGCCCCTGGACAGCCGTATCTGGAAACACCATATATTTT. Its translation is CASSPWTAVSGNTIYF.

This rearrangement joins TRBV27 to TRBJ1-1, with D unclear. V lost 5 bases and J lost 4, with 11 bases in between. The CDR3 totals 13 residues. Germline V CDR1 and CDR2: MNHEY, SMNVEV (reference sequence). The CDR3 nucleotides read TGTGCCAGCAGTAGTCGGCAGCTCACTGAAGCTTTCTTT. This encodes CASSSRQLTEAFF.

This rearrangement joins TRBV24-1 to TRBJ2-2, with 15 positions matching TRBD2. V trimming: 3 bases; J trimming: 7 bases; junction bases outside the gene matches: 8. This CDR3 has 18 residues. The germline V gene has CDR1 KGHDR and CDR2 SFDVKD. The CDR3 bases are TGTGCCACCAGTGATCCGGGACTAGCGGGAGGCTCGGGCGGGGAGCTGTTTTTT. Amino acid sequence: CATSDPGLAGGSGGELFF.

J is TRBJ1-3 and V is TRBV5-5; D unresolved. Per the germline V gene, CDR1 is SGHKS and CDR2 is YYEKEE (reference sequence). CDR3 length: 14 residues. Trimming removed 0 bases from V and 0 bases from J, with 4 bases in between. CDR3 region: CASSLDVSGNTIYF. The CDR3 coding sequence is TGTGCCAGCAGCTTGGACGTCTCTGGAAACACCATATATTTT. The variable domain in full, with the rest retrieved from reference TRBV5-5 and TRBJ1-3, is DAGVTQSPTHLIKTRGQQVTLRCSPISGHKSVSWYQQVLGQGPQFIFQYYEKEERGRGNFPDRFSARQFPNYSSELNVNALLLGDSALYLCASSLDVSGNTIYFGEGSWLTVV.

The chain couples TRBV4-2 to TRBJ1-1, with TRBD1 as a possible D gene (6 bases). The length of the CDR3 is 14 residues. Germline V gives CDR1 LGHNA, CDR2 YNFKEQ. Trimming removed 6 bases at V and 5 bases at J, with 16 bases between. CDR3 bases: TGTGCCAGCAGGCCGACCAGGGGTTGGACTGAAGCTTTCTTT. Protein sequence: CASRPTRGWTEAFF.

The V and J genes are TRBV28 and TRBJ1-2, with unresolved D. Germline values: CDR1 MDHEN, CDR2 SYDVKM. There are 11 residues in the CDR3. The V gene lost 2 bases and the J gene lost 4 bases, with 2 bases spanning the gap. CDR3 amino acids: CASSLSYGYTF. Here the CDR3 DNA reads TGTGCCAGCAGTTTAAGCTATGGCTACACCTTC.

The genes are TRBV27 and TRBJ1-1, with a weak D call TRBD1 (5 bases). CDR1 is MNHEY, CDR2 SMNVEV, per germline (reference sequence). With 8 bases removed from V and 2 bases from J, the gap between germline ends came to 9 bases. The CDR3 loop spans 12 amino acids. CDR3 protein: CASRDRNTEAFF. The CDR3 nucleotides read TGTGCCAGCCGCGACAGAAACACTGAAGCTTTCTTT.

The chain joins TRBV3-1 (or the pseudogene TRBV3-2) to TRBJ2-1, with D perhaps matching TRBD1 or TRBD2 (5 bases each). The V gene lost 0 bases and the J gene lost 10 bases, with 13 bases spanning the gap. The CDR3 has 14 amino acids. Per germline, CDR1 LGHDT and CDR2 YNNKEL (reference sequence). CDR3 loop: CASSQDQKWGEQFF. CDR3 in DNA: TGTGCCAGCAGCCAAGATCAAAAGTGGGGGGAGCAGTTCTTC.

The count of this clone is one. The rearrangement joins TRBV29-1 to TRBJ1-1, with 7 positions matching TRBD1. CDR3 length: 13 residues. Germline CDR1 is SQVTM and CDR2 is ANQGSEA. Trimming at V came to 3 bases and at J to 4 bases, leaving 5 bases not matched to a gene. CDR3 residues: CSVDQGGATEAFF. CDR3 nucleotides: TGCAGCGTTGACCAGGGGGGGGCCACTGAAGCTTTCTTT.

The rearrangement joins TRBV5-4 to TRBJ2-3; D remains ambiguous. The CDR3 extends over 16 amino acids. V gave up 4 bases and J gave up 4 bases, with 19 bases separating them. Germline lookup yields CDR1 SGHNT and CDR2 YYREEE (reference sequence). CDR3 in DNA: TGTGCCAGCAGCCCAACCCAGGCCGACCTACCAGATACGCAGTATTTT. Its translation: CASSPTQADLPDTQYF.

The rearrangement uses TRBV6-5 and TRBJ1-1; no definite D call. This CDR3 comprises 15 residues. The germline V gene encodes CDR1 MNHEY and CDR2 SVGAGI. V gave up 4 bases and J gave up 4 bases, with 16 bases separating them. This CDR3 is CASSFPGQTGTEAFF. The CDR3 DNA is TGTGCCAGCAGTTTCCCGGGTCAGACGGGCACTGAAGCTTTCTTT.

The CDR3 spells CSTWTGVGGYTF. CDR3 in DNA: TGCAGCACCTGGACAGGGGTTGGTGGCTACACCTTC. The V call is TRBV29-1, the J call TRBJ1-2; TRBD1 aligns across 9 bases. J gave up 7 bases and V 8 bases, and 8 bases lay outside the gene matches. The CDR3 has 12 residues. Germline CDR1 SQVTM, CDR2 ANQGSEA. Filled out from reference TRBV29-1 and TRBJ1-2, the complete variable domain reads SAVISQKPSRDICQRGTSLTIQCQVDSQVTMMFWYRQQPGQSLTLIATANQGSEATYESGFVIDKFPISRPNLTFSTLTVSNMSPEDSSIYLCSTWTGVGGYTFGSGTRLTVV.

The J gene is TRBJ2-1, the V gene TRBV13; TRBD2 matches at 11 bases. With 2 bases clipped from V and 5 bases from J, the junction kept 17 bases outside the gene matches. CDR1 PRHDT and CDR2 FYEKMQ come from the germline V gene (reference sequence). The CDR3 length is 20 residues. This CDR3 is CASSLRSHYFSGRAHNEQFF. As DNA, the CDR3 is TGTGCCAGCAGCTTAAGATCCCACTACTTTAGCGGGAGGGCCCACAATGAGCAGTTCTTC.

This chain links TRBV19 with TRBJ2-7; D gene unclear. The CDR3 sequence is 14 residues long. Per germline, CDR1 LNHDA and CDR2 SQIVND (reference sequence). Trimming left V 4 bases short and J 6 bases short, with 16 bases between. The CDR3, as DNA: TGTGCCAGTAGTAGCCTGGGGAACGTTGGCGAGCAGTACTTC. Amino acids: CASSSLGNVGEQYF.

V gene TRBV30 combines with J gene TRBJ1-2, with 10 bases lining up with TRBD1. The CDR3 is 14 residues long. The germline V gene encodes CDR1 GTSNPN and CDR2 SVGIG (reference sequence). J gave up 2 bases and V 4 bases, and 4 bases lay outside the gene matches. This CDR3 is CAWKDRGINYGYTF. The CDR3 DNA reads TGTGCCTGGAAGGACAGGGGGATAAACTATGGCTACACCTTC. Full variable domain (missing parts from reference TRBV30 and TRBJ1-2): SQTIHQWPATLVQPVGSPLSLECTVEGTSNPNLYWYRQAAGRGLQLLFYSVGIGQISSEVPQNLSASRPQDRQFILSSKKLLLSDSGFYLCAWKDRGINYGYTFGSGTRLTVV.

The chain combines TRBV14 with TRBJ2-3; D is ambiguous. From germline, CDR1 is SGHDN and CDR2 FVKESK. V was cut by 4 bases and J by 6 bases, with 8 bases left in between. This CDR3 contains 12 residues. DNA for the CDR3: TGTGCCAGCAGCCCCCGGGCCGATACGCAGTATTTT. Encoded protein: CASSPRADTQYF.

The chain has TRBV6-1 and TRBJ1-1; D gene uncertain. V lost 3 bases, J lost 0 bases, and 5 bases lay in between. This CDR3 is built from 13 residues. CDR1 MNHNS and CDR2 SASEGT come from the germline V gene. In DNA, the CDR3 is TGTGCCAGCAGTGACGCAATGAACACTGAAGCTTTCTTT. Protein: CASSDAMNTEAFF.

The rearrangement links TRBV6-5 to TRBJ1-1, with D maybe TRBD1 (6 bases). The CDR3 runs 12 residues. The germline V gene has CDR1 MNHEY and CDR2 SVGAGI. Trimming stripped 6 bases from V and 7 bases from J, with 12 bases between. The chain's CDR3 is CASRGGGFEAFF. In DNA form, the CDR3 reads TGTGCCAGCAGGGGGGGCGGCTTTGAAGCTTTCTTT.

On this clone itself: Other DNA sequences in the sample encode the same CDR3. The chain links TRBV18 to TRBJ1-5, with D possibly matching TRBD1 (6 bases). This CDR3 has 14 residues. The ends were cut back, 6 bases at V and 4 bases at J, with 13 bases in the middle. The germline V gene has CDR1 KGHSH and CDR2 LQKENI. The CDR3, as DNA: TGTGCCAGCTCTCCCGGACAGTCTAATCAGCCCCAGCATTTT. It specifies CASSPGQSNQPQHF.

The rearrangement joins TRBV2 to TRBJ1-5, with D perhaps TRBD1 (6 bases). V lost 7 bases and J lost 3, with 13 bases in between. The CDR3 totals 14 residues. Germline CDR1 is SNHLY and CDR2 is FYNNEI. The CDR3 DNA is TGTGCCAGCACAGACAGGACCACCAATCAGCCCCAGCATTTT. Protein: CASTDRTTNQPQHF.

The chain is built from TRBV4-1 and TRBJ2-1, with D tentatively TRBD2 (5 bases). Trimming took off 1 base at V and 2 bases at J, with 9 bases between the two ends. In germline, CDR1 is MGHRA, CDR2 YSYEKL. The CDR3 runs 15 residues. The CDR3 sequence: CASSQVIAPYNEQFF. In nucleotides, the CDR3 is TGCGCCAGCAGCCAAGTAATAGCGCCCTACAATGAGCAGTTCTTC.

The rearrangement links TRBV19 to TRBJ2-5; 9 bases line up with TRBD2. The CDR3 has 13 residues. The V gene's germline CDR1 is LNHDA and CDR2 SQIVND (reference sequence). Trimming cost V 6 bases and J 2 bases; bases outside gene matches: 1. The chain's CDR3 is CASRTSGQETQYF. Here the CDR3 DNA reads TGTGCCAGTAGGACTAGCGGTCAAGAGACCCAGTACTTC.

This clone appeared a single time. The chain carries TRBV7-9 and TRBJ1-2; tentative D call: TRBD1 (6 bases). CDR1 SEHNR and CDR2 FQNEAQ come from the germline V gene (reference sequence). V was shortened by 10 bases and J by 5 bases, with 11 bases between the two germline ends. The CDR3 sequence is 11 residues long. The CDR3 coding sequence is TGTGCCACAATTAGGGGGTATGGCTACACCTTC. Its translation: CATIRGYGYTF.

Notes on this clone: Other DNA sequences in the same sample also yield this CDR3. In nucleotides, the CDR3 is TGTGCCAGCAGTTCTCCCTACGAGCAGTACTTC. As protein: CASSSPYEQYF. The V gene is TRBV28, the J gene TRBJ2-7; no clear D gene. The V gene's germline CDR1 is MDHEN and CDR2 SYDVKM. The V gene lost 4 bases and the J gene lost 2 bases, with 3 bases spanning the gap. The CDR3 contains 11 residues.